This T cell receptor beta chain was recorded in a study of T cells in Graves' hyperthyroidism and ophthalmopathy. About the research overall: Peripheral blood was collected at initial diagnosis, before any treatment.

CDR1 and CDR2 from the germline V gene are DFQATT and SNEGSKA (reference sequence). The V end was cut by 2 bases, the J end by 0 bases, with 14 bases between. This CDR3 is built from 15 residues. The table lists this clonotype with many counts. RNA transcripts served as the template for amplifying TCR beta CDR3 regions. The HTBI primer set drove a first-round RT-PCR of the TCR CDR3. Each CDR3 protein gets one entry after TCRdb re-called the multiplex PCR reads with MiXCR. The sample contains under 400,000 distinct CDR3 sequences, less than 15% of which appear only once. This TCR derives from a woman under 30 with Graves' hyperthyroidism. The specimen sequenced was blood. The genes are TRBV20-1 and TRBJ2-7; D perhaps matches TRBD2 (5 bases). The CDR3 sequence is CSARPPTSISYEQYF. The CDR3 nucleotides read TGCAGTGCTAGACCTCCTACTAGTATCTCCTACGAGCAGTACTTC.